This T cell receptor (beta chain) was observed in a study of CD8+CD57+ T cells in acquired aplastic anemia. Overall study: DNA recovered from sorted CD4+ and CD8+ cells had a mean of about 3 ug. Healthy donors had, on average, approximately 9.9 million reads for their CD4+ cells.

The CDR3 runs 12 residues. The V end lost 5 bases, the J end lost 8 bases, and 7 bases lay between the germline ends. Study-wide results and caveats: Patients and controls had in common 25 to 30 CD8+ CDR3 sequences.

This clonotype was seen only once. The antigen is not known. TCR beta VDJ and CDR3 profiling used genomic DNA as template. TCRdb reprocessed the reads with MiXCR, giving one entry per CDR3 protein. The table lists some 150,000 distinct CDR3 sequences, about 40% of them singletons, with roughly 8.1% in the top ten. The sequenced sample consisted of sorted CD4+, CD8+, or CD8+CD57+ T cells (not recorded which) from PBMCs. The receptor was isolated from a human donor in good health, serving as a control. This chain links TRBV12-3 or TRBV12-4 with TRBJ1-6; D not resolved. This chain's CDR3 is CASSTAHSPLHF. The CDR3 bases are TGTGCCAGCAGTACCGCCCATTCACCCCTCCACTTT.